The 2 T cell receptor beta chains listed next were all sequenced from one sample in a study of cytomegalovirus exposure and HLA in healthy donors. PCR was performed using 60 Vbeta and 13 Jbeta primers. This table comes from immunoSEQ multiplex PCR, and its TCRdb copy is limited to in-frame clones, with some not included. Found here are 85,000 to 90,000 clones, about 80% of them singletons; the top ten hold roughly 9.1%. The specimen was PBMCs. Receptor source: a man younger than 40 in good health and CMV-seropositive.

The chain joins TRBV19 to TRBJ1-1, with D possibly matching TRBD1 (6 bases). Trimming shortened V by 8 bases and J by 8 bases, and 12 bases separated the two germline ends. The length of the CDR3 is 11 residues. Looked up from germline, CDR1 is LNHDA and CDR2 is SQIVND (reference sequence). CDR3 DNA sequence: TGTGCCAGTGCCGACAGGTGGGAAGCTTTCTTT. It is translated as CASADRWEAFF.

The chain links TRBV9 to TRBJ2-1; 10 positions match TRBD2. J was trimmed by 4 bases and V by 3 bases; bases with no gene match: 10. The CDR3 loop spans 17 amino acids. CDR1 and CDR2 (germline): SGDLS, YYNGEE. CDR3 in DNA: TGTGCCAGCAGCGCCCATTCCAGGACTAGCGGATACAATGAGCAGTTCTTC. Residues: CASSAHSRTSGYNEQFF.